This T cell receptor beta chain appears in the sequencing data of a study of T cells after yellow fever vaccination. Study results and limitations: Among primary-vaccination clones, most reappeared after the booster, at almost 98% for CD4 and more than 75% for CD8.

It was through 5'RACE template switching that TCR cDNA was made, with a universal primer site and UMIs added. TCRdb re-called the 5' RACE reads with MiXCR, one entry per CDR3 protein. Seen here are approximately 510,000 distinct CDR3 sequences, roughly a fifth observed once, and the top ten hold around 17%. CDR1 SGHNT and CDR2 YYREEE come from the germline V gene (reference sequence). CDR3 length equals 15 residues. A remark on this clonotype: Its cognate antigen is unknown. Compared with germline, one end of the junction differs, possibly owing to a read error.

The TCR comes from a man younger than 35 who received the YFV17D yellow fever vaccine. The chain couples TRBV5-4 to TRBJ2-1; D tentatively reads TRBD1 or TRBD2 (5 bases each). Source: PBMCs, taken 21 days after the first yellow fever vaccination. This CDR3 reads CTSSLVGGGYNEQFF. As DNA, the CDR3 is TGTACCAGCAGCTTGGTTGGTGGGGGTTACAATGAGCAGTTCTTC.